This T cell receptor beta chain was identified in a study of shared clonotypes between healthy human individuals. Produced via immunoSEQ multiplex PCR; TCRdb's table is partial and in-frame only. The data contain over a million clones, more than 95% of them singletons. The V gene end was trimmed by 4 bases and the J gene end by 4 bases; junction bases not matched to a gene: 8. The germline V gene encodes CDR1 SGHKS and CDR2 YYEKEE (reference sequence). The CDR3 contains 15 residues. The receptor was isolated from a man under 40 in good health. The sequencing input was naive CD4+ T cells sorted from blood. Subset described: CD45RA+ positively selected. The rearrangement uses TRBV5-5 and TRBJ1-5; TRBD1 agrees at 7 bases. CDR3 bases: TGTGCCAGCAGCCTTACAGGGGTCGGGAATCAGCCCCAGCATTTT. Residues: CASSLTGVGNQPQHF.